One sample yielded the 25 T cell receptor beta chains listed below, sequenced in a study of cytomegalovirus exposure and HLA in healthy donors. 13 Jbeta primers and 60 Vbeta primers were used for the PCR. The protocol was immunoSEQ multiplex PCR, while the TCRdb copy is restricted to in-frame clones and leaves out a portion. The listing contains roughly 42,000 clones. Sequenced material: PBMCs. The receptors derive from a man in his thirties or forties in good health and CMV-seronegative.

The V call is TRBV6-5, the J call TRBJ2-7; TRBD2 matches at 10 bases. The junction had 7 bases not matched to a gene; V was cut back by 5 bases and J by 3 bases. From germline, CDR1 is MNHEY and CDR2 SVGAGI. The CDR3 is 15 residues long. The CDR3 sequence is CASSPISGRDYEQYF. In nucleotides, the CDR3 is TGTGCCAGCAGTCCTATCAGCGGGAGGGACTACGAGCAGTACTTC.

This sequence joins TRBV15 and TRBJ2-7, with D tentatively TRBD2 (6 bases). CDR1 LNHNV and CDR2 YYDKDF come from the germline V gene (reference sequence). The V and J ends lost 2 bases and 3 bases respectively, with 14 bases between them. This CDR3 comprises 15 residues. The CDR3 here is CATSRMMEGGYEQYF. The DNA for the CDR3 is TGTGCCACCAGCAGAATGATGGAGGGTGGCTACGAGCAGTACTTC.

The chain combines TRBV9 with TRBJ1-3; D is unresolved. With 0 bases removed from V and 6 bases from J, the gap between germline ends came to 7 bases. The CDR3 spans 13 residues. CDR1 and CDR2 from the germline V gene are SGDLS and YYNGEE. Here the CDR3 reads CASSVDTSNTIYF. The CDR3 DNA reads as TGTGCCAGCAGCGTAGACACCTCAAACACCATATATTTT. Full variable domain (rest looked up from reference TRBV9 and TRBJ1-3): DSGVTQTPKHLITATGQRVTLRCSPRSGDLSVYWYQQSLDQGLQFLIQYYNGEERAKGNILERFSAQQFPDLHSELNLSSLELGDSALYFCASSVDTSNTIYFGEGSWLTVV.

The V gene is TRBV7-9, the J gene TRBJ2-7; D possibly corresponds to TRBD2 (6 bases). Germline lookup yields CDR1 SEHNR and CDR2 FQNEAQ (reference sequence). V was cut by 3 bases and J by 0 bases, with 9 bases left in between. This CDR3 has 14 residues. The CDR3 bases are TGTGCCAGCAGCTTCGGGGGAACCTCCTACGAGCAGTACTTC. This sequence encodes CASSFGGTSYEQYF.

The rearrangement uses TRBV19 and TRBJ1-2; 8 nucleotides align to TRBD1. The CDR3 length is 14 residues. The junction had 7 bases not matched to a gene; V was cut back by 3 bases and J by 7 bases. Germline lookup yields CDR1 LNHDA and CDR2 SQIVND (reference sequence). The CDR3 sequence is CASSIASGGSGYTF. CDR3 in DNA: TGTGCCAGTAGTATCGCATCAGGGGGCAGTGGCTACACCTTC.

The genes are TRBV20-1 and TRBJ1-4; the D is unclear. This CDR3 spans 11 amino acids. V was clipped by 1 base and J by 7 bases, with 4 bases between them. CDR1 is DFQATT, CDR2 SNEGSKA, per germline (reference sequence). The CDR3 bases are TGCAGTGCTAGAGGAGGTGAAAAACTGTTTTTT. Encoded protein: CSARGGEKLFF.

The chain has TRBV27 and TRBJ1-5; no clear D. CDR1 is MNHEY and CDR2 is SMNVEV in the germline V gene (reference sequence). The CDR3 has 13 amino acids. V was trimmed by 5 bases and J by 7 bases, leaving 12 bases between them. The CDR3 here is CASSPSEGQPQHF. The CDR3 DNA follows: TGTGCCAGCAGTCCGTCGGAGGGACAGCCCCAGCATTTT.

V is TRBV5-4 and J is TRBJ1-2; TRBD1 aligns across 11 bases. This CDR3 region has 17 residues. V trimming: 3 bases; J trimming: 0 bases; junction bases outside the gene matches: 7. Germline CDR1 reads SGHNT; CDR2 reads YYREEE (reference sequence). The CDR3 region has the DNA TGTGCCAGCAGCTCGGGGACAGGGGGATTTGCTAACTATGGCTACACCTTC. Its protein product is CASSSGTGGFANYGYTF.

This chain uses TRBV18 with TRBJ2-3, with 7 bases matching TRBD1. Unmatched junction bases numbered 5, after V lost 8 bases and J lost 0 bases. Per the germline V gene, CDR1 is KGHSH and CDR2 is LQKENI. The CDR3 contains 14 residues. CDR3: CASTTRGSTDTQYF. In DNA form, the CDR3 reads TGTGCCAGCACGACCAGGGGGAGCACAGATACGCAGTATTTT.

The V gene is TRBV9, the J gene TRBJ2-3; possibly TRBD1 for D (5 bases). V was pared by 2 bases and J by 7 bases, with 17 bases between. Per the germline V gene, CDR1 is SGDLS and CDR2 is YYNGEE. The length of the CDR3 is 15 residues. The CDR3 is CASSVGHTAPNTQYF. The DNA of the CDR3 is TGTGCCAGCAGCGTCGGACATACAGCCCCTAATACGCAGTATTTT.

The CDR3 DNA reads as TGCGCCAGCAGCCAAGATCGGTCCCGAGTCTATGGCTACACCTTC. This sequence encodes CASSQDRSRVYGYTF. The chain recombines TRBV4-3 with TRBJ1-2, with D unclear. Trimming pared 0 bases from V and 4 bases from J, leaving 12 bases between. CDR3 length: 15 amino acids. The germline V gene encodes CDR1 LGHNA and CDR2 YSLEER.

In DNA, the CDR3 is TGTGCCAGCAGTTTATATAGGGGAACCTACGAGCAGTACTTC. Translation: CASSLYRGTYEQYF. The V and J genes are TRBV27 and TRBJ2-7; D may be TRBD1 (5 bases). V was shortened by 1 base and J by 2 bases, with 9 bases between the two germline ends. This CDR3 region has 14 residues. Germline CDR1 reads MNHEY; CDR2 reads SMNVEV (reference sequence).

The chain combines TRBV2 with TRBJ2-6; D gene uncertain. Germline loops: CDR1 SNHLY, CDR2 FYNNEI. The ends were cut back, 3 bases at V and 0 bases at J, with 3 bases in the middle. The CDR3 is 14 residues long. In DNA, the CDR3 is TGTGCCAGCAGTGACATCTCTGGGGCCAACGTCCTGACTTTC. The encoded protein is CASSDISGANVLTF.

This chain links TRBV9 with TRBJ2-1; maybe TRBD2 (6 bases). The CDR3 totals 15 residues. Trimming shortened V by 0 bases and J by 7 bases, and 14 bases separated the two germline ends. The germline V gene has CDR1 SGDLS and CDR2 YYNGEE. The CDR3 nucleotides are TGTGCCAGCAGCGTAGAACTAGCAGTTATAAATGAGCAGTTCTTC. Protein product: CASSVELAVINEQFF.

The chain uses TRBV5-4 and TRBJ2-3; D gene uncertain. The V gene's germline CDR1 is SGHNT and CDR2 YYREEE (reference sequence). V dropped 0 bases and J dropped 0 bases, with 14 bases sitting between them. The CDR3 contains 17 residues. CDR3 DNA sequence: TGTGCCAGCAGCTTGGCAGGCACAGTACCTAGCACAGATACGCAGTATTTT. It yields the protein CASSLAGTVPSTDTQYF.

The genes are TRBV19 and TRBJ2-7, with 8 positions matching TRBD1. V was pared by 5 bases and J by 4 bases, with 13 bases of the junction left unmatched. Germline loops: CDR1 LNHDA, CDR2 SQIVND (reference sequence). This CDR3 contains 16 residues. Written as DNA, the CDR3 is TGTGCCAGTAGTCCTCGCCAACAGGGGGTCGATTACGAGCAGTACTTC. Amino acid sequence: CASSPRQQGVDYEQYF.

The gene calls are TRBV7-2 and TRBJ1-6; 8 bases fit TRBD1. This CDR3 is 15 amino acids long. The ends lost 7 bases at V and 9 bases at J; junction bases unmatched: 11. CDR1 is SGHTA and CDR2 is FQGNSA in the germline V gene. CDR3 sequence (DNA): TGTGCCAGCACCCCCGCGGGAACAGGGGGTTCACCCCTCCACTTT. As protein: CASTPAGTGGSPLHF.

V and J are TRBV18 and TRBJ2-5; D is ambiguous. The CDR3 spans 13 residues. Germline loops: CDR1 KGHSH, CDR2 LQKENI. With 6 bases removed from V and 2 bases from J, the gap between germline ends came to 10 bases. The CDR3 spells CASSTRGQETQYF. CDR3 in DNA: TGTGCCAGCTCTACCCGCGGTCAAGAGACCCAGTACTTC. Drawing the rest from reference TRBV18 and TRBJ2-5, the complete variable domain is NAGVMQNPRHLVRRRGQEARLRCSPMKGHSHVYWYRQLPEEGLKFMVYLQKENIIDESGMPKERFSAEFPKEGPSILRIQQVVRGDSAAYFCASSTRGQETQYFGPGTRLLVL.

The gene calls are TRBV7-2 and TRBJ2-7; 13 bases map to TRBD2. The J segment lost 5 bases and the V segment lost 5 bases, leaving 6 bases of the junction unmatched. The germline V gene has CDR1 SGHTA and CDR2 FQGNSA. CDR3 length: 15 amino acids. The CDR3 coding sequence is TGTGCCAGCAGCACCAGGACTAGCGGGAGTGACGAGCAGTACTTC. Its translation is CASSTRTSGSDEQYF.

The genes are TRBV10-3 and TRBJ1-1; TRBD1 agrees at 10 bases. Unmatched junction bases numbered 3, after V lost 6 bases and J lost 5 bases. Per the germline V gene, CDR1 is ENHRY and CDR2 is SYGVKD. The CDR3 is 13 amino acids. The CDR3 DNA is TGTGCCATCAGGGACAGGGGGGGAACTGAAGCTTTCTTT. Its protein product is CAIRDRGGTEAFF.

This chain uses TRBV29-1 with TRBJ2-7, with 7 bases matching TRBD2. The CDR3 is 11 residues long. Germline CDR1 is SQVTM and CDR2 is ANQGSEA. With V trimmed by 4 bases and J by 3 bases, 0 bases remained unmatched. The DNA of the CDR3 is TGCAGCGTTGGGGGGGGCTACGAGCAGTACTTC. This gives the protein CSVGGGYEQYF.

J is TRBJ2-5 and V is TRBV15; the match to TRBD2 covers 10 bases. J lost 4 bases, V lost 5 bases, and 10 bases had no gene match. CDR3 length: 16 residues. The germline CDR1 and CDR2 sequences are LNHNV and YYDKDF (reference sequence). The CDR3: CATSVWVEREGETQYF. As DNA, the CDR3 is TGTGCCACCAGCGTCTGGGTGGAGCGGGAGGGAGAGACCCAGTACTTC.

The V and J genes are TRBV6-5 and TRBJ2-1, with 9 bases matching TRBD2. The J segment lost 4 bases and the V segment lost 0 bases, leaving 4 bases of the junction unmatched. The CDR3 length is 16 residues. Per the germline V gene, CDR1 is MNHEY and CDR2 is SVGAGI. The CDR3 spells CASSYSLAGTYNEQFF. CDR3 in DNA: TGTGCCAGCAGTTACTCGCTAGCGGGGACTTACAATGAGCAGTTCTTC.

The CDR3, as DNA: TGTGCCAGCAGCCGGACAGGCGGCACAGATACGCAGTATTTT. As protein: CASSRTGGTDTQYF. J is TRBJ2-3 and V is TRBV5-4; 7 bases are a match to TRBD1. This CDR3 spans 14 amino acids. Unmatched junction bases numbered 3, after V lost 4 bases and J lost 1 base. The V gene's germline CDR1 is SGHNT and CDR2 YYREEE (reference sequence).

CDR3 in DNA: TGCAGCGTTAAGGGCTTGAGGGCCCTCAGTCAGGCTTTCTTT. Amino acids: CSVKGLRALSQAFF. The chain carries TRBV29-1 and TRBJ1-1; D gene ambiguous. Trimming stripped 5 bases from V and 11 bases from J, with 24 bases between. The CDR3 covers 14 residues. Germline V lookup: CDR1 SQVTM, CDR2 ANQGSEA. Variable domain in full (rest from reference TRBV29-1 and TRBJ1-1): SAVISQKPSRDICQRGTSLTIQCQVDSQVTMMFWYRQQPGQSLTLIATANQGSEATYESGFVIDKFPISRPNLTFSTLTVSNMSPEDSSIYLCSVKGLRALSQAFFGQGTRLTVV.